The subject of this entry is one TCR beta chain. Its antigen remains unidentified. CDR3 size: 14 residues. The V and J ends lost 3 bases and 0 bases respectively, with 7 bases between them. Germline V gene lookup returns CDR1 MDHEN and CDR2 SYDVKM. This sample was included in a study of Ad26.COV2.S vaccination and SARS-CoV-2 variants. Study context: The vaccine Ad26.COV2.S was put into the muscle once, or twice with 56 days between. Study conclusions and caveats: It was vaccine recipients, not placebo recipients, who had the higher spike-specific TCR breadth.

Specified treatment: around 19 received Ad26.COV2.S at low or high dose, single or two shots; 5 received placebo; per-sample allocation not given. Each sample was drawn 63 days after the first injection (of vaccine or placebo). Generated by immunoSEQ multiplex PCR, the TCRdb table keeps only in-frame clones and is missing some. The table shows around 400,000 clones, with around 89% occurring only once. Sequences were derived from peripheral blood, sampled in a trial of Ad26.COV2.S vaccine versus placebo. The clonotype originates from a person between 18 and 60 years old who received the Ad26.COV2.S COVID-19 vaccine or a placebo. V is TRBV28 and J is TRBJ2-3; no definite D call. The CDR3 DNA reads TGTGCCAGCAGTTTCCACGGGAGCACAGATACGCAGTATTTT. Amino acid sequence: CASSFHGSTDTQYF.